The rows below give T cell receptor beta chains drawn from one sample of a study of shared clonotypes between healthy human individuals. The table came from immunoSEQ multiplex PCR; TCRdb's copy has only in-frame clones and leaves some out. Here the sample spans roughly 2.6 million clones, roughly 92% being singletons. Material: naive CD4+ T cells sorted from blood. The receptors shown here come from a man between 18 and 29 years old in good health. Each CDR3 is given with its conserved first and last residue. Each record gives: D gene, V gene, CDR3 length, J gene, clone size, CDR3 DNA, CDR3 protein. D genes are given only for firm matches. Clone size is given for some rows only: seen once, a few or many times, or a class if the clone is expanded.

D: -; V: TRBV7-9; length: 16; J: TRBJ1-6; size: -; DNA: TGTGCCAGCAGCTCTGGACGGGGGGGGCCTAATTCACCCCTCCACTTT; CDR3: CASSSGRGGPNSPLHF
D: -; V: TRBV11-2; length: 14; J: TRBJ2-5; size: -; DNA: TGTGCCAGCAGCTTAAATCCCCCGCAGGAGACCCAGTACTTC; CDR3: CASSLNPPQETQYF
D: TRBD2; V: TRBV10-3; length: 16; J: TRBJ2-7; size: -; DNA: TGTGCCATCAGTAAGCTAGGGACTAGACAATTCTACGAGCAGTACTTC; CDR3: CAISKLGTRQFYEQYF
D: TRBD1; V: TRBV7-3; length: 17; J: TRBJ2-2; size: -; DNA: TGTGCCAGCAGCTTAACTAGTGACAGGGGGACAACCGGGGAGCTGTTTTTT; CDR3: CASSLTSDRGTTGELFF
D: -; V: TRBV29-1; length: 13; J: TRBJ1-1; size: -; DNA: TGCAGCGTTCGCGAGGGAGCTAACACTGAAGCTTTCTTT; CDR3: CSVREGANTEAFF
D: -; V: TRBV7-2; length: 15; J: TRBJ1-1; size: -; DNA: TGTGCCAGCAGCTTAACAGAACATATGAACACTGAAGCTTTCTTT; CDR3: CASSLTEHMNTEAFF
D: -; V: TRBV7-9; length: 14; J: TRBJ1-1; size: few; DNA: TGTGCCAGCAGCTTTGGGGGGCTGAACACTGAAGCTTTCTTT; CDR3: CASSFGGLNTEAFF
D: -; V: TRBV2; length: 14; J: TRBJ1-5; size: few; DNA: TGTGCCAGCAACCTTGGGGGGCAGGGGCAGCCCCAGCATTTT; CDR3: CASNLGGQGQPQHF
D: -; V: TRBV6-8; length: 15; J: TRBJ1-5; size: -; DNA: TGTGCCAGCAGTTACCCGGTATATAGCAATCAGCCCCAGCATTTT; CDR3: CASSYPVYSNQPQHF
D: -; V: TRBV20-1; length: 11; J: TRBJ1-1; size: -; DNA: TGCAGTGCCACAGGGAACACTGAAGCTTTCTTT; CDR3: CSATGNTEAFF
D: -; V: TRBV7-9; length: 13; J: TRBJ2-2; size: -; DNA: TGTGCCAGCAGCTTAGTGGGGCCCGGGGAGCTGTTTTTT; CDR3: CASSLVGPGELFF
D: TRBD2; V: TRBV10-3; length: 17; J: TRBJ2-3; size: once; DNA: TGTGCCATCAGTGAGACCTATAGCGGGCCGACGGGAGATACGCAGTATTTT; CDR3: CAISETYSGPTGDTQYF
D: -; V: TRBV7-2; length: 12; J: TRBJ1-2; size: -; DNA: TGTGCCAGCAGCTTAGTGATCGATGGCTACACCTTC; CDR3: CASSLVIDGYTF
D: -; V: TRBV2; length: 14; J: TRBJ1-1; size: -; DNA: TGTGCCAGCAGTGACAGGGGCCCCAACACTGAAGCTTTCTTT; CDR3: CASSDRGPNTEAFF
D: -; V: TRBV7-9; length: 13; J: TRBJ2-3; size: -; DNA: TGTGCCACCCCGCCTGGGGCCACAGATACGCAGTATTTT; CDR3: CATPPGATDTQYF
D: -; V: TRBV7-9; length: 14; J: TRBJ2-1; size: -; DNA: TGTGCCAGCAGCTTATTTCCCACTATTTCCGAGCAGTTCTTC; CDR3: CASSLFPTISEQFF
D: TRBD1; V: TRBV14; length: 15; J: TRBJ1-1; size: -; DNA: TGTGCCAGCAGCCAAGAAGACAGGGGGAACACTGAAGCTTTCTTT; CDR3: CASSQEDRGNTEAFF
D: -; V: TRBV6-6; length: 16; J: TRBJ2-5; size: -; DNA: TGTGCCAGCAGCTACTCAGGGTGGGAATACCAAGAGACCCAGTACTTC; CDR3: CASSYSGWEYQETQYF
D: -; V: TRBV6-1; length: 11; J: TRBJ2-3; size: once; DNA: TGTGCCAGCAGGAACACAGATACGCAGTATTTT; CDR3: CASRNTDTQYF